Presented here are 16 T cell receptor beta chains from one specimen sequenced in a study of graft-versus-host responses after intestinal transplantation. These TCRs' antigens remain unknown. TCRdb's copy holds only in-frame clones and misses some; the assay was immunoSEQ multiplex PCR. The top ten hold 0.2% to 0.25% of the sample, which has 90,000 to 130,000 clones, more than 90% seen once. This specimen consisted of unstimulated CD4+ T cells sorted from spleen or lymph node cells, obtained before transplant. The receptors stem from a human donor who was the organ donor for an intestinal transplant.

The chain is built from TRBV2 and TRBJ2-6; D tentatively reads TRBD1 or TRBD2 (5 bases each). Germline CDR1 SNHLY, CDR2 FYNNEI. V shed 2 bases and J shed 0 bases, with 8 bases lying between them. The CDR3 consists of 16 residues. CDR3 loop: CASSESGGSGANVLTF. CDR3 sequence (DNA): TGTGCCAGCAGTGAATCTGGGGGCTCTGGGGCCAACGTCCTGACTTTC.

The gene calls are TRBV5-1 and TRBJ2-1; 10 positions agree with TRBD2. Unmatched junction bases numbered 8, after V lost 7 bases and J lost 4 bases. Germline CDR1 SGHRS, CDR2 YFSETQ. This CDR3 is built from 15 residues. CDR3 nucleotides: TGCGCCAGCGGTATAGCGGGAGGATCTTACAATGAGCAGTTCTTC. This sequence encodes CASGIAGGSYNEQFF.

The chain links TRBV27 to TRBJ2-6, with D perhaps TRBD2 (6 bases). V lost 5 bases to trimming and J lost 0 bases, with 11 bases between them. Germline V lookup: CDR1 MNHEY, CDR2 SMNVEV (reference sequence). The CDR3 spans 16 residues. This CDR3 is CASSALGGSGANVLTF. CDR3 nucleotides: TGTGCCAGCAGTGCCCTCGGGGGCTCTGGGGCCAACGTCCTGACTTTC.

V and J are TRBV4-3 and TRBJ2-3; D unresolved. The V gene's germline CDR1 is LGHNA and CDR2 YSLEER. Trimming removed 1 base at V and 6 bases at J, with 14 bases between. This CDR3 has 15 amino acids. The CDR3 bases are TGCGCCAGCAGCCAAGTCCACTCCTCCGGGGATACGCAGTATTTT. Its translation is CASSQVHSSGDTQYF.

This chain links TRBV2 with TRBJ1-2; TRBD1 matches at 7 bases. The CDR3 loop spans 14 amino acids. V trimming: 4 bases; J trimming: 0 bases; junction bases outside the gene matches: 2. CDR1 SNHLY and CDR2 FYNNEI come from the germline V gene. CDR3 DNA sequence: TGTGCCAGCAGTGCCGGGACAGCTAACTATGGCTACACCTTC. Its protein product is CASSAGTANYGYTF. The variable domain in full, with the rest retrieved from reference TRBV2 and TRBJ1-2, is EPEVTQTPSHQVTQMGQEVILRCVPISNHLYFYWYRQILGQKVEFLVSFYNNEISEKSEIFDDQFSVERPDGSNFTLKIRSTKLEDSAMYFCASSAGTANYGYTFGSGTRLTVV.

The CDR3 reads CASSLGSGRTDTQYF. The CDR3 nucleotides are TGTGCCAGCAGCCTCGGTAGCGGGAGAACAGATACGCAGTATTTT. V gene TRBV5-5 combines with J gene TRBJ2-3; 9 positions agree with TRBD2. The CDR3 is 15 residues long. CDR1 is SGHKS, CDR2 YYEKEE, per germline (reference sequence). The junction had 6 bases not matched to a gene; V was cut back by 4 bases and J by 3 bases.

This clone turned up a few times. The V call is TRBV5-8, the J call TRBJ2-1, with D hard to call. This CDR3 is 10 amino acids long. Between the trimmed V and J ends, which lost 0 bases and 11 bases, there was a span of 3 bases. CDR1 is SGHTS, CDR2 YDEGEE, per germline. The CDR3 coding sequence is TGTGCCAGCAGCTTGGATAAGCAGTTCTTC. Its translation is CASSLDKQFF.

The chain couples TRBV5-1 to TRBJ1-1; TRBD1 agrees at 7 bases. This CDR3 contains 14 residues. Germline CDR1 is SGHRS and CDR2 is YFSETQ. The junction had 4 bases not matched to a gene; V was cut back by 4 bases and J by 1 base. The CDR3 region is CASSRQGQNTEAFF. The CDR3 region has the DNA TGCGCCAGCAGCCGACAGGGTCAGAACACTGAAGCTTTCTTT.

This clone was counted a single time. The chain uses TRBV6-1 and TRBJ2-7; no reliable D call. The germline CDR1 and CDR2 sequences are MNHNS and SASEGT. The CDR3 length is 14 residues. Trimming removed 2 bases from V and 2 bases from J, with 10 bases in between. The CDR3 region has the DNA TGTGCCAGCAGTGAATCGACCGCTCCCTACGAGCAGTACTTC. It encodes CASSESTAPYEQYF.

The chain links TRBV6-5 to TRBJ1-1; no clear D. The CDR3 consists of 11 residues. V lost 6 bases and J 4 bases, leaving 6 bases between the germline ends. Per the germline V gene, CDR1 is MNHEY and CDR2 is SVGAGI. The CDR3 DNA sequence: TGTGCCAGCAGAGGGCTCACTGAAGCTTTCTTT. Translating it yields CASRGLTEAFF.

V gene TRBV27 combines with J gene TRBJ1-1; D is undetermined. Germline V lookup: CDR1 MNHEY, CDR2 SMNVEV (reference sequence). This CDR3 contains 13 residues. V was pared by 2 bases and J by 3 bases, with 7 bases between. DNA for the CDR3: TGTGCCAGCAGTTTAAGGCCGGACACTGAAGCTTTCTTT. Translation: CASSLRPDTEAFF.

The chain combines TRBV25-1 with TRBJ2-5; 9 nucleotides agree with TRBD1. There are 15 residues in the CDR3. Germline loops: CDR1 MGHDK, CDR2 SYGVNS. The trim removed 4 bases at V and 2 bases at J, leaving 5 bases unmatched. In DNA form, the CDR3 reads TGTGCCAGCAGTGTACACAGGGGGCAACAAGAGACCCAGTACTTC. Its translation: CASSVHRGQQETQYF.

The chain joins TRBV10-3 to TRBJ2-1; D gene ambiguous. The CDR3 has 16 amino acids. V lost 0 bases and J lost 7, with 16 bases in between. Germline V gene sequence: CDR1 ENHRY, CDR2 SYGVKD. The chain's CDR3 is CAISESTAPFGNEQFF. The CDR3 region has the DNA TGTGCCATCAGTGAGTCTACGGCTCCTTTTGGGAATGAGCAGTTCTTC.

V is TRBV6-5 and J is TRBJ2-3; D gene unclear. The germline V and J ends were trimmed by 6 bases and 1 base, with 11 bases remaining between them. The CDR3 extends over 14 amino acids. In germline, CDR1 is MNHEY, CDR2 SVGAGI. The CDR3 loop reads CASSYRIGTDTQYF. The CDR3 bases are TGTGCCAGCAGCTACCGGATAGGCACAGATACGCAGTATTTT.

Written as DNA, the CDR3 is TGTGCCAGCAGCCAAGATGGGACAGGGGGTTACGAGCAGTACTTC. Residues: CASSQDGTGGYEQYF. This chain links TRBV14 with TRBJ2-7; 11 bases align to TRBD1. The CDR3 runs to 15 residues. Germline values: CDR1 SGHDN, CDR2 FVKESK. Trimming removed 0 bases from V and 4 bases from J; junction bases left unmatched: 2.

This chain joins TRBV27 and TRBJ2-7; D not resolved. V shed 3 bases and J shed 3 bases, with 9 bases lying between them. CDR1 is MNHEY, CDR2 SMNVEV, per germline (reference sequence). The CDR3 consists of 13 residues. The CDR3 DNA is TGTGCCAGCAGTTTCACCGCTAACTACGAGCAGTACTTC. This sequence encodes CASSFTANYEQYF.